The present TCR beta chain was sequenced within a study of Ad26.COV2.S vaccination and SARS-CoV-2 variants. Study-level results: Vaccine recipients showed a spike-specific TCR breadth that was higher than in placebo recipients.

TCRdb keeps only in-frame clones here, not all; method: immunoSEQ multiplex PCR. The sample carries under 600,000 clones, 80% to 90% recorded once. Treatment here: around 19 received Ad26.COV2.S at low or high dose, single or two shots; several received placebo; per-sample allocation not given. The samples were gathered on day 63 after the first injection of vaccine or placebo. The vaccine antigen was prefusion-stabilized Wuhan SARS-CoV-2 spike. Looked up from germline, CDR1 is MDHEN and CDR2 is SYDVKM. The V end lost 5 bases, the J end lost 8 bases, and 12 bases lay between the germline ends. The CDR3 contains 12 residues. A word on this clone: Its antigen is not identified.

The specimen comprised peripheral blood, sampled in a trial of Ad26.COV2.S vaccine versus placebo. V is TRBV28 and J is TRBJ1-2, with a weak D call TRBD1 (6 bases). The source is a person aged 18 to 65 who received the Ad26.COV2.S COVID-19 vaccine or a placebo. The CDR3 DNA sequence: TGTGCCAGCAGTGCCTACAGGGAAGGCTACACCTTC. Its protein product is CASSAYREGYTF.